Included here is one TCR beta chain sequence, with context. Its target is not known. PCR primers comprised 60 Vbeta and 13 Jbeta primers. Profiling relied on immunoSEQ multiplex PCR, and the TCRdb table lists in-frame clones only, not all of them. The repertoire holds roughly 200,000 clones, approximately 12% seen once, with 7.8% in the top ten. The data stem from a study of cytomegalovirus exposure and HLA in healthy donors. Overall study results and limits: For TCR beta chains, V- and J-gene trimming was later linked to a missense DCLRE1C variant.

Sequenced: PBMCs. The clonotype was recovered from a man aged 45-60 years in good health and CMV-seropositive.

This CDR3 is CASSERGRGRLNSPLHF. The DNA of the CDR3 is TGTGCCAGCAGTGAAAGGGGAAGGGGCCGGCTTAATTCACCCCTCCACTTT. The chain uses TRBV6-1 and TRBJ1-6, with D perhaps matching TRBD1 (5 bases). Germline CDR1 MNHNS, CDR2 SASEGT. This CDR3 has 17 residues. V was shortened by 2 bases and J by 6 bases, with 17 bases between the two germline ends.